These 16 T cell receptor beta chains share one sample of origin, sequenced in a study of blood T cell repertoires in COVID-19. Produced via immunoSEQ multiplex PCR; TCRdb's table is partial and in-frame only. The data hold roughly 84,000 clones, with roughly 75% observed a single time. Sequences were obtained from peripheral blood. The receptors originated from a woman between 45 and 65 years old with acute or convalescent COVID-19.

The gene calls are TRBV15 and TRBJ2-7, with a weak D call TRBD2 (5 bases). The CDR3 is made up of 15 amino acids. V was cut by 1 base and J by 7 bases, with 17 bases left in between. Looked up from germline, CDR1 is LNHNV and CDR2 is YYDKDF (reference sequence). The CDR3 nucleotides read TGTGCCACCAGCAGAGCTGCGGGTCCGTCTTCTGAGCAGTACTTC. This encodes CATSRAAGPSSEQYF.

The chain couples TRBV9 to TRBJ2-5; 7 bases align to TRBD2. V dropped 0 bases and J dropped 5; count of bases not matched to a gene: 1. Germline V gene lookup returns CDR1 SGDLS and CDR2 YYNGEE. CDR3 length: 13 residues. CDR3 nucleotide sequence: TGTGCCAGCAGCGTAGGGGGAGGGGAGACCCAGTACTTC. Protein: CASSVGGGETQYF.

The chain couples TRBV7-3 to TRBJ1-2; 9 bases align to TRBD1. Germline CDR1 and CDR2: SGHTA and FQGTGA. The V segment lost 5 bases and the J segment 8 bases; nucleotides outside the gene matches: 6. CDR3 size: 13 residues. CDR3: CASSAGTGSGYTF. DNA of the CDR3: TGTGCCAGCAGCGCAGGGACAGGGAGCGGCTACACCTTC.

The genes are TRBV5-6 and TRBJ1-3; no clear D. This CDR3 has 14 amino acids. V lost 0 bases and J 9 bases, leaving 13 bases between the germline ends. Looked up from germline, CDR1 is SGHDT and CDR2 is YYEEEE. CDR3 sequence reads: CASSLAAGHATIYF. The CDR3 DNA sequence: TGTGCCAGCAGCTTGGCGGCAGGTCATGCCACCATATATTTT.

V is TRBV3-1 (or the pseudogene TRBV3-2) and J is TRBJ2-5; D remains unclear. V gave up 1 base and J gave up 4 bases, with 13 bases separating them. This CDR3 has 15 residues. Germline V lookup: CDR1 LGHDT, CDR2 YNNKEL (reference sequence). CDR3 sequence reads: CASSQAPGLAETQYF. As DNA, the CDR3 is TGTGCCAGCAGCCAAGCTCCGGGTCTGGCAGAGACCCAGTACTTC.

V and J are TRBV2 and TRBJ1-2, with TRBD1 matching 10 bases. The junction had 3 bases not matched to a gene; V was cut back by 1 base and J by 7 bases. The germline gives CDR1 SNHLY, CDR2 FYNNEI. This CDR3 region has 14 residues. The DNA for the CDR3 is TGTGCCAGCAGTGAAGACAGGACAGGGGGTGGCTACACCTTC. This translates into CASSEDRTGGGYTF.

V gene TRBV3-1 (or the pseudogene TRBV3-2) combines with J gene TRBJ1-2, with 11 bases lining up with TRBD1. This CDR3 is built from 14 residues. From germline, CDR1 is LGHDT and CDR2 YNNKEL (reference sequence). V was clipped by 2 bases and J by 7 bases; unmatched bases: 3. As DNA, the CDR3 is TGTGCCAGCAGCCAACACGGGACAGGGGGTGGCTACACCTTC. Translation: CASSQHGTGGGYTF.

The chain combines TRBV11-2 with TRBJ2-1, with TRBD1 matching over 10 bases. Trimming at V came to 5 bases and at J to 5 bases, leaving 6 bases not matched to a gene. The CDR3 runs 15 residues. CDR1 and CDR2 from the germline V gene are SGHAT and FQNNGV. The CDR3 region is CASSLGQGVNNEQFF. The CDR3 region has the DNA TGTGCCAGCAGCCTCGGACAGGGGGTGAACAATGAGCAGTTCTTC.

The genes are TRBV5-4 and TRBJ2-7; 7 bases align to TRBD2. Trimming took 7 bases from V and 0 from J; bases not matched to a gene: 7. This CDR3 contains 14 residues. Per germline, CDR1 SGHNT and CDR2 YYREEE (reference sequence). The CDR3 region has the DNA TGTGCCAGCGGCGTAGCGGGTAGCTCCTACGAGCAGTACTTC. It yields the protein CASGVAGSSYEQYF.

V is TRBV3-1 (or the pseudogene TRBV3-2) and J is TRBJ2-1; 8 bases line up with TRBD2. Germline V gene sequence: CDR1 LGHDT, CDR2 YNNKEL (reference sequence). The CDR3 sequence is 17 residues long. V trimming: 1 base; J trimming: 8 bases; junction bases outside the gene matches: 13. In nucleotides, the CDR3 is TGTGCCAGCAGCCAAGTTCGCCTAGCGGGCTTCATGGATGAGCAGTTCTTC. It yields the protein CASSQVRLAGFMDEQFF.

CDR3 in amino acids: CASSYSRDRGLWYGYTF. The CDR3 coding sequence is TGTGCCAGCAGTTACTCCAGGGACAGGGGATTATGGTATGGCTACACCTTC. This sequence joins TRBV6-2 or TRBV6-3 and TRBJ1-2; 10 nucleotides align to TRBD1. Germline V CDR1 and CDR2: MNHEY, SVGEGT. The CDR3 length is 17 residues. Unmatched junction bases numbered 9, after V lost 0 bases and J lost 5 bases.

This clone has just a few counts. This rearrangement joins TRBV7-9 to TRBJ2-7; the match to TRBD2 covers 10 bases. The CDR3 is 18 residues long. CDR1 and CDR2 from the germline V gene are SEHNR and FQNEAQ (reference sequence). After removal of 5 bases from V and 2 bases from J, the junction contained 15 bases not matched to a gene. The CDR3 nucleotides read TGTGCCAGCAGCCCCGGAGTAGCGGGGGGTCTAAATCCCTACGAGCAGTACTTC. This sequence encodes CASSPGVAGGLNPYEQYF.

The chain links TRBV5-1 to TRBJ2-5, with TRBD2 as a possible D gene (7 bases). The V end was cut by 2 bases, the J end by 3 bases, with 8 bases between. Germline V CDR1 and CDR2: SGHRS, YFSETQ. The CDR3 extends over 13 amino acids. CDR3 in DNA: TGCGCCAGCAGCTTAGGGGGGGAAGAGACCCAGTACTTC. Translated, it gives CASSLGGEETQYF.

CDR3 region: CSVLTVSGANVLTF. CDR3 DNA: TGCAGCGTATTGACAGTCTCTGGGGCCAACGTCCTGACTTTC. The V gene is TRBV29-1, the J gene TRBJ2-6, with a possible D match to TRBD1 (5 bases). CDR3 length: 14 amino acids. CDR1 is SQVTM, CDR2 ANQGSEA, per germline. Between the trimmed V and J ends, which lost 6 bases and 0 bases, there was a span of 9 bases.

This clone has a single count. This rearrangement joins TRBV28 to TRBJ1-1; TRBD1 agrees at 8 bases. There are 16 residues in the CDR3. J was trimmed by 6 bases and V by 4 bases; bases with no gene match: 13. Germline assignment: CDR1 MDHEN and CDR2 SYDVKM. This CDR3 reads CASSSALQGGIAEAFF. CDR3 DNA sequence: TGTGCCAGCAGTTCGGCCCTACAGGGGGGAATCGCTGAAGCTTTCTTT.

The chain joins TRBV19 to TRBJ1-1; D ambiguous. Germline V gene sequence: CDR1 LNHDA, CDR2 SQIVND (reference sequence). This CDR3 contains 13 residues. V shed 10 bases and J shed 4 bases, with 16 bases lying between them. CDR3 sequence (DNA): TGTGCCACCCTAAGGAACAGCCCCACTGAAGCTTTCTTT. Translation gives CATLRNSPTEAFF.